These T cell receptor beta chains were read from a single sample in a study of blood T cell repertoires in COVID-19. TCRdb's table, derived via immunoSEQ multiplex PCR, lists solely in-frame clones and lacks some. The sample includes about 400,000 clones, 87% of them seen just once. Sample: PBMCs or T cells enriched from blood (not recorded which). The receptors were sampled from a woman between 50 and 59 years old who had recovered from COVID-19. The CDR3 runs from the conserved cysteine through the conserved F or W. The order of the fields is V gene, clone size, D gene, J gene, CDR3 DNA, CDR3 protein. The D gene is left open where the match is weak. A clone size is listed for some rows: how often the clone was seen (once, few, many), or a class if it is expanded.

TRBV7-9	once	TRBD2	TRBJ2-3	TGTGCCAGCAGCAACGGACTAGCGGGGATAGATACGCAGTATTTT	CASSNGLAGIDTQYF
TRBV27	-	TRBD1	TRBJ1-6	TGTGCCAGCAGTCCATACCGGGACAGGGAAACACCCCTCCACTTT	CASSPYRDRETPLHF
TRBV3-1/TRBV3-2	-	-	TRBJ1-5	TGTGCCAGCAGCTACACGATCAATCAGCCCCAGCATTTT	CASSYTINQPQHF
TRBV2	-	TRBD1	TRBJ1-2	TGTGCCAGCAGGAAGGGGGCTGCCGGCTACACCTTC	CASRKGAAGYTF
TRBV2	-	TRBD2	TRBJ2-1	TGTGCCAGCAGTGACGAACTAGCGTACCACAATGAGCAGTTCTTC	CASSDELAYHNEQFF
TRBV7-2	-	-	TRBJ1-6	TGTGCCAGCAGCTTTTTGCTAGACTATAATTCACCCCTCCACTTT	CASSFLLDYNSPLHF
TRBV12-3/TRBV12-4	-	-	TRBJ1-1	TGTGCCAGCAGTTCCACAGGGCCCCAAGCTTTCTTT	CASSSTGPQAFF
TRBV27	-	TRBD2	TRBJ2-3	TGTGCCAGCAGTTTTTTCGGGGGGGACACAGATACGCAGTATTTT	CASSFFGGDTDTQYF
TRBV30	once	-	TRBJ1-6	TGTGCCTGGAGTATGGGGACTGAGAATTCACCCCTCCACTTT	CAWSMGTENSPLHF
TRBV5-1	-	-	TRBJ2-5	TGCGCCAGCAGCCCCCTTCCGGAAGAGACCCAGTACTTC	CASSPLPEETQYF
TRBV9	-	-	TRBJ1-1	TGTGCCAGCAGCGCAGGGGCGGGCCCGGGGAACACTGAAGCTTTCTTT	CASSAGAGPGNTEAFF